This T cell receptor (beta chain) was sequenced in a study of T-cell reconstitution after alpha-beta-depleted transplantation in children. The table lists this clonotype with many counts. Unique molecular identifiers were incorporated when the TCRbeta library was constructed. TCRdb reprocessed the PCR reads via MiXCR and lists one record per CDR3 protein. The sample lists a few hundred thousand distinct CDR3 sequences, 9.7% seen once, with about 4.8% in the top ten. Germline CDR1 is SQVTM and CDR2 is ANQGSEA. V was cut by 3 bases and J by 3 bases, with 12 bases left in between. This CDR3 region has 14 residues.

The chain joins TRBV29-1 to TRBJ2-1; D remains unclear. The input for sequencing was PBMCs from the stem cell graft donor, taken from the stem cell graft. This clonotype was sampled from a human donor who donated a stem cell graft to a child with SCID. Here the CDR3 reads CSVDRSSSYNEQFF. The CDR3 region has the DNA TGCAGCGTTGACCGCAGCAGCAGCTACAATGAGCAGTTCTTC.